Listed below are T cell receptor beta chains from one sample, sequenced in a study of blood T cells in healthy people across ages. One entry per CDR3 protein, called by TCRdb with MiXCR from the 5' RACE reads. The data show roughly 1.6 million distinct CDR3 sequences, about 32% seen once. The sequencing input was blood. These receptors came from a woman under 40 in good health. Both conserved end residues are part of each CDR3. A D gene is named only where the DNA matches it firmly. Only some rows state a clone size, as once, few, many or a class for expanded clones.

clone_size	v_call	d_call	j_call	cdr3_nt	cdr3_aa
.	TRBV4-1	TRBD2	TRBJ2-2	TGCGCCAGCAGCCACCCAAAGGTCCTAGCGGGAGGTAGCACCGGGGAGCTGTTTTTT	CASSHPKVLAGGSTGELFF
few	TRBV20-1	TRBD2	TRBJ2-1	TGCAGTGCTAGAGATCCTCTAGCGGAAGACAATGAGCAGTTCTTC	CSARDPLAEDNEQFF
.	TRBV9	.	TRBJ2-5	TGTGCCAGCAGCCCTTCCGGACGCCGGACTACAGAGACCCAGTACTTC	CASSPSGRRTTETQYF
few	TRBV20-1	TRBD2	TRBJ2-7	TGCAGTGCTAGGGCCGGGACTAGCGGGAGGGCCTACGAGCAGTACTTC	CSARAGTSGRAYEQYF
.	TRBV12-3/TRBV12-4	.	TRBJ2-7	TGTGCCAGCACCCTAGGGGGTTACAACGAGCAGTACTTC	CASTLGGYNEQYF
few	TRBV4-1	.	TRBJ2-7	TGCGCCAGCAGCCAAGTCAGTGGGGCGGGGCCCTACGAGCAGTACTTC	CASSQVSGAGPYEQYF
.	TRBV7-2	.	TRBJ2-1	TGTGCCAGCAGCTTATCCACCCCCGGTAAGGATGAGCAGTTCTTC	CASSLSTPGKDEQFF
.	TRBV10-3	.	TRBJ2-2	TGTGCCATCAGTGAGCGGCCCGGGGACTCCACCGGGGAGCTGTTTTTT	CAISERPGDSTGELFF
.	TRBV12-3/TRBV12-4	.	TRBJ2-1	TGTGCCAGCAGTTTGGCAGGAAGCCAAGCCAATGAGCAGTTCTTC	CASSLAGSQANEQFF
.	TRBV7-2	TRBD1	TRBJ1-1	TGTGCCAGCAGTTATTCATACAGGGGCGCTGAAGCTTTCTTT	CASSYSYRGAEAFF
few	TRBV7-9	.	TRBJ2-1	TGTGCCAGCAGATTCATCAATGAGCAGTTCTTC	CASRFINEQFF
.	TRBV3-1	.	TRBJ1-2	TGTGCCAGCAGCCAAGGTGTGGTGGGAGACACCGGCTACACCTTC	CASSQGVVGDTGYTF
.	TRBV2	.	TRBJ2-5	TGTGCCAGCAGTGATCATATGGCATTTGAGACCCAGTACTTC	CASSDHMAFETQYF
few	TRBV4-1	.	TRBJ1-5	TGCGCCAGCCATGACGGACAGAACAATCAGCCCCAGCATTTT	CASHDGQNNQPQHF
.	TRBV15	.	TRBJ2-7	TGTGCCACCAGCAGAGGGTCCAAGCCCTACGAGCAGTACTTC	CATSRGSKPYEQYF
few	TRBV11-1	TRBD2	TRBJ2-2	TGTGCCAGCAGCGCCGGGACTAGCCTCCCCGGGGAGCTGTTTTTT	CASSAGTSLPGELFF
.	TRBV19	.	TRBJ2-1	TGTGCCAGTAGTATAGATGTCAAAGAGGGACACAATGAGCAGTTCTTC	CASSIDVKEGHNEQFF
.	TRBV21-1	.	TRBJ1-2	TGTGCCAGCAGCAAAAGGACGGACACTAACTATGGCTACACCTTC	CASSKRTDTNYGYTF
.	TRBV2	.	TRBJ1-2	TGTGCCAGCAGTGTCGGGGTTGAGGGCTACACCTTC	CASSVGVEGYTF
.	TRBV25-1	.	TRBJ2-6	TGTGCCAGCAGTGATTACGGGGCTGGGGCCAACGTCCTGACTTTC	CASSDYGAGANVLTF
.	TRBV12-3/TRBV12-4	.	TRBJ1-3	TGTGCCAGCAGTGACCAGGGTAACTCTGGAAACACCATATATTTT	CASSDQGNSGNTIYF
few	TRBV5-1	TRBD2	TRBJ2-1	TGCGCCAGCAGCCCAGCGGGGAGCGGGAGTTACAATGAGCAGTTCTTC	CASSPAGSGSYNEQFF
.	TRBV5-8	TRBD1	TRBJ2-1	TGTGCCAGCAGCCGGGGACAGGGGGCGGAAGAGCAGTTCTTC	CASSRGQGAEEQFF
.	TRBV6-1	.	TRBJ2-1	TGTGCCAGCAGTGGGGCCATTGACCCGTCCGGGAATGAGCAGTTCTTC	CASSGAIDPSGNEQFF
.	TRBV2	.	TRBJ2-3	TGTGCCAGCAAGGGAGGAGTGATTACAGATACGCAGTATTTT	CASKGGVITDTQYF
few	TRBV4-1	TRBD2	TRBJ2-7	TGCGCCAGCAGCCAAGCAAGGACTAGCGGACGCGAGCAGTACTTC	CASSQARTSGREQYF
few	TRBV3-1	.	TRBJ1-1	TGTGCCAGCAGCCCCACTAGGGGGACCATCAGCCTAACTGAAGCTTTCTTT	CASSPTRGTISLTEAFF
few	TRBV13	.	TRBJ2-3	TGTGCCAGCAGCTTATACGGGTCTACGAACGAAGATACGCAGTATTTT	CASSLYGSTNEDTQYF